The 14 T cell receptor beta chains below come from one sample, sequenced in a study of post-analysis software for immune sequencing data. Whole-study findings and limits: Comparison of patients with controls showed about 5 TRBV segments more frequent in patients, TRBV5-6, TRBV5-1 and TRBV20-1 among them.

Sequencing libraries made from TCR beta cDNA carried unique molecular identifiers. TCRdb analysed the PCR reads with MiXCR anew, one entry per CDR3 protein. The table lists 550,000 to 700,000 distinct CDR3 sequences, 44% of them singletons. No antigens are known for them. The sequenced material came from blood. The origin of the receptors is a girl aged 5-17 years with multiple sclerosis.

The CDR3 loop reads CASSRASDTQYF. DNA of the CDR3: TGTGCCAGCAGCCGCGCTTCCGATACGCAGTATTTT. The chain uses TRBV11-3 and TRBJ2-3; no clear D. This CDR3 is built from 12 residues. V was trimmed by 5 bases and J by 6 bases, leaving 9 bases between them. CDR1 and CDR2 from the germline V gene are SGHNT and YENEEA.

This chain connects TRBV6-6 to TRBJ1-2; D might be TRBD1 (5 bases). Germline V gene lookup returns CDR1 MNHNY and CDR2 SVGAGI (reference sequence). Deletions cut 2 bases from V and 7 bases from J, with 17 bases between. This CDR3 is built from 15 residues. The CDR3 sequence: CASSYRGREVGGYTF. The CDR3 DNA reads TGTGCCAGCAGTTACAGAGGCAGGGAGGTTGGTGGCTACACCTTC.

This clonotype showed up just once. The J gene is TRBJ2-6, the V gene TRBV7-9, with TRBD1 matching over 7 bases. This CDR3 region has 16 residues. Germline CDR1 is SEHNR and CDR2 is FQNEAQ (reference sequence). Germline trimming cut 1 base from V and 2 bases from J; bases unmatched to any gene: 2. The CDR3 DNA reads TGTGCCAGCAGCTTAGGTGGGACAGCTGGGGCCAACGTCCTGACTTTC. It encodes CASSLGGTAGANVLTF.

CDR3 bases: TGCAGCGTTGAAGATCGCAGGGAGAGTTACGAGCAGTACTTC. Translation gives CSVEDRRESYEQYF. The chain combines TRBV29-1 with TRBJ2-7; the D call may be TRBD1 or TRBD2 (5 bases each). Germline loops: CDR1 SQVTM, CDR2 ANQGSEA. V was pared by 0 bases and J by 4 bases, with 13 bases between. The CDR3 length is 14 residues.

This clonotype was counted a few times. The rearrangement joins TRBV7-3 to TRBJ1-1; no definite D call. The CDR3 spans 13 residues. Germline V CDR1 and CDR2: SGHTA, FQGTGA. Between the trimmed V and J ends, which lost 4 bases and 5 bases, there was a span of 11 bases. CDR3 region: CASSSLIRTEAFF. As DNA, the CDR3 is TGTGCCAGCAGCTCCCTCATTAGGACTGAAGCTTTCTTT.

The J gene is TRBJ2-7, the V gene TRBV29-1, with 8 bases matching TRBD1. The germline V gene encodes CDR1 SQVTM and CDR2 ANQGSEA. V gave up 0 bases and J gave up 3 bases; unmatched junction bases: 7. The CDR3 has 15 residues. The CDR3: CSVEDPGRGLYEQYF. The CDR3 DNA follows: TGCAGCGTTGAAGACCCTGGCAGGGGGCTCTACGAGCAGTACTTC.

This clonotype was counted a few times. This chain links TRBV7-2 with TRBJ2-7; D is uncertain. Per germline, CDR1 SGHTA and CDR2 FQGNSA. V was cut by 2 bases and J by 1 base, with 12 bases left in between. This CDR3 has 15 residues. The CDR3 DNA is TGTGCCAGCAGCTTAACGGGTCGCAAGTCCTACGAGCAGTACTTC. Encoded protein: CASSLTGRKSYEQYF.

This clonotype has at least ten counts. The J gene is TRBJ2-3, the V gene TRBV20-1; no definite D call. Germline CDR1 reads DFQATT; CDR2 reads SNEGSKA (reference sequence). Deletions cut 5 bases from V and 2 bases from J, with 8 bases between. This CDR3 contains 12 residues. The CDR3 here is CSALRLTDTQYF. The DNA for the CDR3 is TGCAGTGCTCTCCGACTCACAGATACGCAGTATTTT.

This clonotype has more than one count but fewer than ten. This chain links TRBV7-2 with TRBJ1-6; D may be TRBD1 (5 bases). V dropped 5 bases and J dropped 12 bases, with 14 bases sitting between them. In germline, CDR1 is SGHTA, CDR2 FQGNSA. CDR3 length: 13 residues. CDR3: CASSVTALGPLHF. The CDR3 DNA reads TGTGCCAGCAGCGTGACAGCCCTTGGACCCCTCCACTTT.

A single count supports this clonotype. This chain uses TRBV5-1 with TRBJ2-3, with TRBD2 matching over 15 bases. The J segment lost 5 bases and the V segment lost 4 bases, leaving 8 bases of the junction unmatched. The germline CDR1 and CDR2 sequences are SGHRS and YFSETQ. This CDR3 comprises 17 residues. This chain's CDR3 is CASSPGLAGGQRDTQYF. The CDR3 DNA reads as TGCGCCAGCAGCCCTGGACTAGCGGGGGGGCAAAGAGATACGCAGTATTTT.

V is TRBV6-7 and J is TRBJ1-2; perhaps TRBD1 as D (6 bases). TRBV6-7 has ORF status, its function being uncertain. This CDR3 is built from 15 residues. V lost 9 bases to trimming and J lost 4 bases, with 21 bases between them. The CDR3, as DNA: TGTGCCAGGAACCGGGACAACCAAGGAAGCTATGGCTACACCTTC. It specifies CARNRDNQGSYGYTF.

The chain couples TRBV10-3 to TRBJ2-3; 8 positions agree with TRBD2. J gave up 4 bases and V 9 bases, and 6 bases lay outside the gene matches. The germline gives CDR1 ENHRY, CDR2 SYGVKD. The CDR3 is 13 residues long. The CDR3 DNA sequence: TGTGCCATTGGGGAGCGGGAGTCAGATACGCAGTATTTT. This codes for CAIGERESDTQYF.

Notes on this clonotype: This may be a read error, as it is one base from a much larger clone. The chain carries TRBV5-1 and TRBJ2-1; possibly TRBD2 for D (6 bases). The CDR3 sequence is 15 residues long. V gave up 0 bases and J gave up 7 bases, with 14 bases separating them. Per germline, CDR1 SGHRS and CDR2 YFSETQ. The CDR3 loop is CASSLEVVGGNEQFF. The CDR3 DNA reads TGCGCCAGCAGCTTGGAGGTAGTGGGGGGAAATGAGCAGTTCTTC.

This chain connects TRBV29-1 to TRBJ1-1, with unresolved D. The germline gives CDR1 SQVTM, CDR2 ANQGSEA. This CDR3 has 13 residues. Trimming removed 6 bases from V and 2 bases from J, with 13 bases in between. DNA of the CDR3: TGCAGCGTACAAGGGCGAGCTAACACTGAAGCTTTCTTT. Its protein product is CSVQGRANTEAFF.